Below, 20 T cell receptor beta chains from the same sample are listed, as sequenced in a study of blood T cell repertoires in COVID-19 (dated by TCRdb to the early 2020s). Library prep was done by the immunoSEQ multiplex PCR assay. The immuneACCESS repertoire file appears here via TCRdb, limited to in-frame rearrangements. These files lack a portion of the clones; in checked studies, under half of the deficit traces to unresolved V genes, and the cause of the others is not known. The sample contains roughly 59,000 clones, 78% of them found a single time. Approximately 12% of the sample goes to the ten largest clones. Specimen: peripheral blood. These receptor sequences come from a man older than 75 with acute or convalescent COVID-19.

CDR3 DNA: TGTGCCAGCAAAATTACAGGTAGACGGGAAAAACTGTTTTTT. This encodes CASKITGRREKLFF. This chain uses TRBV2 with TRBJ1-4; maybe TRBD1 (5 bases). The ends were cut back, 7 bases at V and 8 bases at J, with 17 bases in the middle. Germline V gene lookup returns CDR1 SNHLY and CDR2 FYNNEI. The CDR3 covers 14 residues. The full variable domain, with the rest looked up from reference TRBV2 and TRBJ1-4, is EPEVTQTPSHQVTQMGQEVILRCVPISNHLYFYWYRQILGQKVEFLVSFYNNEISEKSEIFDDQFSVERPDGSNFTLKIRSTKLEDSAMYFCASKITGRREKLFFGSGTQLSVL.

This clone was counted a few times. V usage is TRBV6-5 and J usage is TRBJ1-4; D gene uncertain. V lost 5 bases, J lost 5 bases, and 12 bases lay in between. Germline loops: CDR1 MNHEY, CDR2 SVGAGI. This CDR3 region has 14 residues. The CDR3, as DNA: TGTGCCAGCAGTACGACACTCGTAAATGAAAAACTGTTTTTT. The encoded protein is CASSTTLVNEKLFF.

This clone was seen a handful of times. The junction departs from the called germline gene at one end, perhaps through a read error. The chain uses TRBV6-5 and TRBJ1-1; maybe TRBD1 (6 bases). The length of the CDR3 is 11 residues. Germline V CDR1 and CDR2: MNHEY, SVGAGI. The CDR3 nucleotides read TGTGCCAGCAGTACCCGGGACACCCTTATTTTT. Its protein product is CASSTRDTLIF.

The genes are TRBV11-2 and TRBJ2-1; 7 positions agree with TRBD1. The CDR3 has 15 amino acids. V shed 2 bases, J shed 0 bases, and the junction held 1 base outside the gene matches. Germline V gene data show CDR1 as SGHAT and CDR2 as FQNNGV. The CDR3 sequence is CASSLRQGSYNEQFF. The DNA for the CDR3 is TGTGCCAGCAGCTTACGACAGGGCTCCTACAATGAGCAGTTCTTC.

The chain combines TRBV16 with TRBJ2-1; D unresolved. The ends were cut back, 4 bases at V and 0 bases at J, with 4 bases in the middle. The CDR3 is 13 residues long. Looked up from germline, CDR1 is KGHSY and CDR2 is FQNENV. CDR3 bases: TGTGCCAGCAGCCCCCACTCCTACAATGAGCAGTTCTTC. Translation gives CASSPHSYNEQFF.

The rearrangement joins TRBV2 to TRBJ1-1; D gene unclear. This CDR3 is 13 amino acids long. V was pared by 1 base and J by 1 base, with 4 bases between. CDR1 and CDR2 (germline): SNHLY, FYNNEI. This CDR3 reads CASSEVRNTEAFF. The CDR3, as DNA: TGTGCCAGCAGTGAAGTTAGGAACACTGAAGCTTTCTTT.

In its sample, this clone was seen a few times. J is TRBJ1-5 and V is TRBV30; D is undetermined. The V and J ends lost 2 bases and 4 bases respectively, with 9 bases between them. Per germline, CDR1 GTSNPN and CDR2 SVGIG (reference sequence). The length of the CDR3 is 13 residues. The CDR3 DNA reads as TGTGCCTGGAGTCAGACTCGAAATCAGCCCCAGCATTTT. It codes for CAWSQTRNQPQHF.

The chain is built from TRBV10-3 and TRBJ1-1, with TRBD1 identical over 10 bases. Germline V gene lookup returns CDR1 ENHRY and CDR2 SYGVKD. V lost 6 bases to trimming and J lost 1 base; unmatched junction nucleotides: 2. This CDR3 has 14 amino acids. The CDR3 sequence: CAIRGTGENTEAFF. CDR3 DNA sequence: TGTGCCATCAGGGGGACAGGGGAGAACACTGAAGCTTTCTTT.

The chain uses TRBV28 and TRBJ1-4; TRBD1 matches at 7 bases. The CDR3 loop spans 14 amino acids. The V gene end was trimmed by 6 bases and the J gene end by 5 bases; junction bases not matched to a gene: 6. Germline assignment: CDR1 MDHEN and CDR2 SYDVKM. CDR3 region: CASSPGQENEKLFF. In DNA, the CDR3 is TGTGCCAGCAGCCCCGGACAGGAGAATGAAAAACTGTTTTTT. Using reference TRBV28 and TRBJ1-4 for the parts outside the CDR3, the full variable domain is DVKVTQSSRYLVKRTGEKVFLECVQDMDHENMFWYRQDPGLGLRLIYFSYDVKMKEKGDIPEGYSVSREKKERFSLILESASTNQTSMYLCASSPGQENEKLFFGSGTQLSVL.

The chain joins TRBV27 to TRBJ1-3; 9 bases agree with TRBD1. The CDR3 runs to 16 residues. Germline CDR1 is MNHEY and CDR2 is SMNVEV (reference sequence). V shed 6 bases, J shed 1 base, and the junction held 7 bases outside the gene matches. CDR3 DNA: TGTGCCAGCAGGCCTGCACAGGGGGCATCTGGAAACACCATATATTTT. As protein: CASRPAQGASGNTIYF.

In its sample, this clone was seen a few times. The rearrangement links TRBV5-6 to TRBJ2-2; 8 bases fit TRBD1. This CDR3 has 17 residues. CDR1 and CDR2 (germline): SGHDT, YYEEEE. V shed 4 bases and J 1 base; nucleotides not matched to a gene: 9. The CDR3 region is CASSRSPGTGNTGELFF. The CDR3 nucleotides read TGTGCCAGCAGCCGATCCCCCGGGACAGGGAACACCGGGGAGCTGTTTTTT.

This chain joins TRBV4-2 and TRBJ1-3; unclear D gene. V dropped 1 base and J dropped 4 bases, with 5 bases sitting between them. CDR1 and CDR2 from the germline V gene are LGHNA and YNFKEQ. The CDR3 runs to 13 residues. As DNA, the CDR3 is TGTGCCAGCAGCCAAGCTGAGGGAAACACCATATATTTT. Protein: CASSQAEGNTIYF.

V usage is TRBV30 and J usage is TRBJ2-5; 11 bases align to TRBD2. V lost 3 bases to trimming and J lost 5 bases; unmatched junction nucleotides: 2. Germline V gene lookup returns CDR1 GTSNPN and CDR2 SVGIG (reference sequence). The CDR3 extends over 13 amino acids. The CDR3 nucleotides read TGTGCCTGGAGAGGACTAGCGGGCGAGACCCAGTACTTC. Its protein product is CAWRGLAGETQYF.

A few counts support this clone. This sequence joins TRBV15 and TRBJ2-7; possible D gene TRBD1, 6 bases. This CDR3 contains 13 residues. Deletions cut 3 bases from V and 5 bases from J, with 11 bases between. CDR1 and CDR2 from the germline V gene are LNHNV and YYDKDF (reference sequence). The CDR3 sequence is CATSRDNRDEQYF. In DNA form, the CDR3 reads TGTGCCACCAGCAGGGATAACAGGGACGAGCAGTACTTC.

There are a few counts of this clone. The chain uses TRBV27 and TRBJ1-1; 8 nucleotides match TRBD1. Germline values: CDR1 MNHEY, CDR2 SMNVEV (reference sequence). The V segment lost 4 bases and the J segment 5 bases; nucleotides outside the gene matches: 9. The CDR3 covers 15 residues. The CDR3 DNA reads TGTGCCAGCAGTTCTCAGGGGGCGATGAGAACTGAAGCTTTCTTT. Its translation is CASSSQGAMRTEAFF.

The genes are TRBV28 and TRBJ2-5; 8 nucleotides align to TRBD1. This CDR3 is 14 amino acids long. Germline CDR1 MDHEN, CDR2 SYDVKM. V was clipped by 8 bases and J by 5 bases; unmatched bases: 10. The CDR3 is CASRQGSVGETQYF. The CDR3 nucleotides are TGTGCCAGCCGACAGGGGAGTGTAGGGGAGACCCAGTACTTC.

The chain has TRBV28 and TRBJ2-7, with TRBD1 as a possible D gene (6 bases). V gave up 6 bases and J gave up 0 bases, with 15 bases separating them. CDR1 and CDR2 from the germline V gene are MDHEN and SYDVKM. This CDR3 is built from 15 residues. Here the CDR3 reads CASSPTGTPSYEQYF. The CDR3 DNA reads as TGTGCCAGCAGCCCGACCGGGACACCCTCCTACGAGCAGTACTTC.

V is TRBV25-1 and J is TRBJ2-7; 10 nucleotides match TRBD2. The germline CDR1 and CDR2 sequences are MGHDK and SYGVNS. V trimming: 4 bases; J trimming: 7 bases; junction bases outside the gene matches: 7. The CDR3 length is 14 residues. CDR3 sequence reads: CASSVSGRGGEQYF. The DNA of the CDR3 is TGTGCCAGCAGTGTCAGCGGGAGGGGTGGTGAGCAGTACTTC.

V and J are TRBV7-9 and TRBJ1-6, with 10 bases aligning to TRBD1. The CDR3 runs 15 residues. The germline CDR1 and CDR2 sequences are SEHNR and FQNEAQ (reference sequence). J was trimmed by 7 bases and V by 5 bases; bases with no gene match: 5. The chain's CDR3 is CASSPGTGANSPLHF. The DNA of the CDR3 is TGTGCCAGCAGCCCGGGGACAGGGGCAAATTCACCCCTCCACTTT.

This chain connects TRBV10-3 to TRBJ1-5; weak D call: TRBD1 (6 bases). Deletions cut 0 bases from V and 3 bases from J, with 12 bases between. Germline CDR1 ENHRY, CDR2 SYGVKD. The CDR3 is 16 residues long. The DNA of the CDR3 is TGTGCCATCAGTGAGTCGGGGGCGGTTAACAATCAGCCCCAGCATTTT. Translation: CAISESGAVNNQPQHF.